A single sample gave rise to the 3 T cell receptor beta chains below, sequenced in a study of long-term antiretroviral therapy in people with HIV. Researchers ran immunoSEQ v3.0 at survey level. Sequencing was performed with immunoSEQ multiplex PCR; in TCRdb, only in-frame clones are kept and a portion is missing. Among around 29,000 clones listed, about 85% were seen once. Sequenced material: unsorted PBMCs, taken 1.1 years after starting antiretroviral therapy. All receptors derive from a man aged 18-30 years with HIV.

The CDR3 protein is CASSVQRSAGGNTIYF. The CDR3 DNA reads as TGTGCCAGCAGCGTTCAGAGGTCGGCAGGGGGAAACACCATATATTTT. The gene calls are TRBV9 and TRBJ1-3, with D possibly matching TRBD1 (5 bases). Trimming left V 2 bases short and J 4 bases short, with 16 bases between. Germline-derived CDR1 and CDR2 are SGDLS and YYNGEE. The CDR3 consists of 16 residues.

This chain connects TRBV6-5 to TRBJ2-1; 10 positions agree with TRBD1. The J segment lost 4 bases and the V segment lost 2 bases, leaving 5 bases of the junction unmatched. The CDR3 is 16 residues long. Germline-derived CDR1 and CDR2 are MNHEY and SVGAGI. CDR3 nucleotides: TGTGCCAGCAGTTACCTTGGACAGGGGGGTTACAATGAGCAGTTCTTC. Amino acids: CASSYLGQGGYNEQFF.

The chain couples TRBV27 to TRBJ2-7; weak D call: TRBD1 (5 bases). The CDR3 is 13 residues long. V shed 3 bases and J shed 3 bases, with 9 bases lying between them. Per the germline V gene, CDR1 is MNHEY and CDR2 is SMNVEV (reference sequence). DNA for the CDR3: TGTGCCAGCAGTTTTGACAGCGACTACGAGCAGTACTTC. It translates to CASSFDSDYEQYF.